This T cell receptor beta chain derives from a study of T cells in localized non-small cell lung cancer. The protocol was immunoSEQ multiplex PCR, while the TCRdb copy is restricted to in-frame clones and leaves out a portion. The sample lists about 2,700 clones; less than 25% were seen once. As to this clone: Its antigen is still unknown.

Regarding the study as a whole: A median approximately 57 of the top 100 tumor clones appeared in adjacent lung. Patients showing higher blood T cell density tended to see longer overall survival.

This CDR3 region has 15 residues. V was pared by 5 bases and J by 0 bases, with 13 bases between. Germline CDR1 reads SGHNT; CDR2 reads YENEEA. This chain connects TRBV11-3 to TRBJ1-1; D is uncertain. The TCR was taken from a woman aged 40 to 75 with stage I lung adenocarcinoma. The specimen was lung tumor tissue, collected before any cancer treatment. This CDR3 is CASSQIGGMNTEAFF. CDR3 DNA: TGTGCCAGCAGCCAAATAGGTGGAATGAACACTGAAGCTTTCTTT. Based on the CDR3 plus reference TRBV11-3 and TRBJ1-1, the full variable domain is EAGVVQSPRYKIIEKKQPVAFWCNPISGHNTLYWYLQNLGQGPELLIRYENEEAVDDSQLPKDRFSAERLKGVDSTLKIQPAELGDSAVYLCASSQIGGMNTEAFFGQGTRLTVV.